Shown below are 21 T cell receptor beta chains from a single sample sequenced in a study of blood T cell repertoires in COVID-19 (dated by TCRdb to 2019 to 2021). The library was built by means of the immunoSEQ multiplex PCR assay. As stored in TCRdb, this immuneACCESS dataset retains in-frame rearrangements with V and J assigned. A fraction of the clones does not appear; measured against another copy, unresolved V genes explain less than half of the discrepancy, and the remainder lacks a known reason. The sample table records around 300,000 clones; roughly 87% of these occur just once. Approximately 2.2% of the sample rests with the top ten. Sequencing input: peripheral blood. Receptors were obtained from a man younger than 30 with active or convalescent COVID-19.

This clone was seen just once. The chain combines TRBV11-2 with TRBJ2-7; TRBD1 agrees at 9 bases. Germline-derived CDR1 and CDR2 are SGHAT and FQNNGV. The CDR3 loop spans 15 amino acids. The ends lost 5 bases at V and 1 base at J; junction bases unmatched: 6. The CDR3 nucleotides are TGTGCCAGCAGCAAGGACAGGGGCTATTCCTACGAGCAGTACTTC. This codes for CASSKDRGYSYEQYF.

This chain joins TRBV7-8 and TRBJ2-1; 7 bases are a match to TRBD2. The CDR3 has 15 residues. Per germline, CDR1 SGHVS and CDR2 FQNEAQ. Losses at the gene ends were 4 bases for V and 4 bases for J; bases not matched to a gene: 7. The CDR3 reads CASSSSGTTYNEQFF. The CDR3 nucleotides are TGTGCCAGCAGCTCCTCCGGGACTACATACAATGAGCAGTTCTTC.

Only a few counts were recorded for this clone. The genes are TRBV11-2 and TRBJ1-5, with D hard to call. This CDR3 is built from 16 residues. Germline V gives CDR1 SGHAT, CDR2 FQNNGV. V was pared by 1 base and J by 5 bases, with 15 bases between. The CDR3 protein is CASSLGGENIDQPQHF. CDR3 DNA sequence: TGTGCCAGCAGCTTAGGTGGGGAGAATATCGATCAGCCCCAGCATTTT.

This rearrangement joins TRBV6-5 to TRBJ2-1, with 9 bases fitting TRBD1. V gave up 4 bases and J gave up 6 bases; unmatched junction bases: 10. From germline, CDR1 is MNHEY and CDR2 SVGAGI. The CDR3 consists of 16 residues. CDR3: CASSFNRDRDSNEQFF. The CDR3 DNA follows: TGTGCCAGCAGTTTCAACCGGGACAGGGATAGCAATGAGCAGTTCTTC.

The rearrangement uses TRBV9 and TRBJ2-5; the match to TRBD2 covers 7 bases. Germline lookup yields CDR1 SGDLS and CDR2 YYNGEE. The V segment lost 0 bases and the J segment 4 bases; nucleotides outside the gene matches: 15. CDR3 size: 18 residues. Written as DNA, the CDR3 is TGTGCCAGCAGCGTAGCTCCCGGTGGGAGGGCCATTAGAGAGACCCAGTACTTC. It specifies CASSVAPGGRAIRETQYF.

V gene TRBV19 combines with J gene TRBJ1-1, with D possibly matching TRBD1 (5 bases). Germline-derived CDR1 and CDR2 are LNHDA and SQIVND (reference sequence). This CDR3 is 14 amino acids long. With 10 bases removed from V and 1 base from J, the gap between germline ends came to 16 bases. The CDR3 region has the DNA TGTGCCACCGTGGACACTGAAAGGAACACTGAAGCTTTCTTT. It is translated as CATVDTERNTEAFF.

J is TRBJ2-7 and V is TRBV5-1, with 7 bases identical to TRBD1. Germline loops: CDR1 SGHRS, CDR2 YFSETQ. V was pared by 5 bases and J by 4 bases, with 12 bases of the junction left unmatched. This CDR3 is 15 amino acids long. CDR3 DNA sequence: TGCGCCAGCAGACGGACAGGTTTTGGGGTGTACGAGCAGTACTTC. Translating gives CASRRTGFGVYEQYF.

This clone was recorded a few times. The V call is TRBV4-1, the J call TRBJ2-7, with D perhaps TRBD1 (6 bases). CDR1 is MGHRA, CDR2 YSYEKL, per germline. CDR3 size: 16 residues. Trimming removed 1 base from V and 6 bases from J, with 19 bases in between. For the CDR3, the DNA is TGCGCCAGCAGCCAAGCACTCGGGACATTCTTTGTCGAGCAGTACTTC. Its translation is CASSQALGTFFVEQYF.

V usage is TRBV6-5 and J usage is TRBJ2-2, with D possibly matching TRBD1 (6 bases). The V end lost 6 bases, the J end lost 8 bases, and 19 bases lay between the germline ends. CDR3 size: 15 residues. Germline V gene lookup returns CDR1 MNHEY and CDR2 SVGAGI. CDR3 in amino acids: CASSPPGHSTGELFF. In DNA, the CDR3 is TGTGCCAGCAGCCCCCCGGGACACTCTACGGGGGAGCTGTTTTTT.

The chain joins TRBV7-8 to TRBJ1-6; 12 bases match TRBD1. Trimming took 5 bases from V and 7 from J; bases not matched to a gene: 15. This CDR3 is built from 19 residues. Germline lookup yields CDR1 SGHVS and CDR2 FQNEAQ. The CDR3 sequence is CASSPSPVGQGARNSPLHF. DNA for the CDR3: TGTGCCAGCAGCCCATCCCCGGTGGGACAGGGGGCGAGGAATTCACCCCTCCACTTT.

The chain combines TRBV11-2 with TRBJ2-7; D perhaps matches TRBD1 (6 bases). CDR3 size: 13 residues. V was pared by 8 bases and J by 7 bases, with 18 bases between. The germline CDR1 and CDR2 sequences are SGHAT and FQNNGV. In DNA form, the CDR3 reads TGTGCCAGCCGCCCAGGGGTTTTGCGGGAGCAGTACTTC. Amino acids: CASRPGVLREQYF.

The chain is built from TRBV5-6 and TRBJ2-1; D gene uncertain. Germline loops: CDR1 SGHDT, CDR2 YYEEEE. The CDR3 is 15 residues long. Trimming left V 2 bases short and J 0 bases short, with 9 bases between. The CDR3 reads CASSLSLGSYNEQFF. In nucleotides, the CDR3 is TGTGCCAGCAGCTTATCCCTCGGCTCCTACAATGAGCAGTTCTTC.

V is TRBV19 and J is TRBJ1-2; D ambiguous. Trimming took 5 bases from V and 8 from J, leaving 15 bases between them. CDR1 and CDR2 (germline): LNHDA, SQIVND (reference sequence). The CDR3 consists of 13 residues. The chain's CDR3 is CASSRNSLQGYTF. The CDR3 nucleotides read TGTGCCAGTAGTCGTAACAGCCTCCAAGGCTACACCTTC. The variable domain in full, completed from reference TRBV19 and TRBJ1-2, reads DGGITQSPKYLFRKEGQNVTLSCEQNLNHDAMYWYRQDPGQGLRLIYYSQIVNDFQKGDIAEGYSVSREKKESFPLTVTSAQKNPTAFYLCASSRNSLQGYTFGSGTRLTVV.

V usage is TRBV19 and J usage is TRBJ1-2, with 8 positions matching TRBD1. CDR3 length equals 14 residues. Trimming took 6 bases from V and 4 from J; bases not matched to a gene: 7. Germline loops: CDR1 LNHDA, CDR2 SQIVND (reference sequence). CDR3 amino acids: CASSSGQGLYGYTF. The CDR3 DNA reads TGTGCCAGTAGCTCTGGACAGGGACTCTATGGCTACACCTTC. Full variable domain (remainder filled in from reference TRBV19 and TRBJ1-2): DGGITQSPKYLFRKEGQNVTLSCEQNLNHDAMYWYRQDPGQGLRLIYYSQIVNDFQKGDIAEGYSVSREKKESFPLTVTSAQKNPTAFYLCASSSGQGLYGYTFGSGTRLTVV.

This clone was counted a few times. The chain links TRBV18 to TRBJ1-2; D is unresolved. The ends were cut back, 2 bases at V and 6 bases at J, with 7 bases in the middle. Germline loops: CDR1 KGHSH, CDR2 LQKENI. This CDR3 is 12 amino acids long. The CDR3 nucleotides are TGTGCCAGCTCACCATTCGGTAATGGCTACACCTTC. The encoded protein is CASSPFGNGYTF.

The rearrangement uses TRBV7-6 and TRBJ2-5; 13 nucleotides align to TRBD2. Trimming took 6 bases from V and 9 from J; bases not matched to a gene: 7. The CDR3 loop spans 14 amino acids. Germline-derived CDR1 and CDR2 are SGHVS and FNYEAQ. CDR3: CASSPGTSGKSQYF. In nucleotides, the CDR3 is TGTGCCAGCAGTCCCGGGACTAGCGGGAAGTCCCAGTACTTC.

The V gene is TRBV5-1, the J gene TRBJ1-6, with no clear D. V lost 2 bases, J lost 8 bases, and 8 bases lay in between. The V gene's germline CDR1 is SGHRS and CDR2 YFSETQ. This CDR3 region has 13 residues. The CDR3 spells CASSFQADSPLHF. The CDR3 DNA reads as TGCGCCAGCAGCTTCCAAGCCGATTCACCCCTCCACTTT. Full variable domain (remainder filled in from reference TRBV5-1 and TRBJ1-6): KAGVTQTPRYLIKTRGQQVTLSCSPISGHRSVSWYQQTPGQGLQFLFEYFSETQRNKGNFPGRFSGRQFSNSRSEMNVSTLELGDSALYLCASSFQADSPLHFGNGTRLTVT.

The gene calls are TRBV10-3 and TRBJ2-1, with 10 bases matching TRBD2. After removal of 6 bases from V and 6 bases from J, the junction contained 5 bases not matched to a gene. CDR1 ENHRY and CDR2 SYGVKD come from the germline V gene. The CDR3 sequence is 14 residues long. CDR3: CAIRGTSASNEQFF. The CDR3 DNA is TGTGCCATCAGAGGGACTAGCGCGAGCAATGAGCAGTTCTTC.

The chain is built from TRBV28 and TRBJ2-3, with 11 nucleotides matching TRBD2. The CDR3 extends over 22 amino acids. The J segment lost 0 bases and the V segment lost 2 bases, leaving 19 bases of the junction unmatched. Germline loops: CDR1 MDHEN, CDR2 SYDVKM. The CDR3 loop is CASSLPPPLAGGYVLSTDTQYF. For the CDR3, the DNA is TGTGCCAGCAGTTTACCCCCGCCGTTAGCGGGGGGGTACGTCTTGAGCACAGATACGCAGTATTTT.

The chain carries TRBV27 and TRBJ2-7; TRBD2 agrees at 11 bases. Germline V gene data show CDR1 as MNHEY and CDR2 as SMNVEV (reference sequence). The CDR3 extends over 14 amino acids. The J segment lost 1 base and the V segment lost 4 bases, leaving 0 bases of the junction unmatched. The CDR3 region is CASSWTSGSYEQYF. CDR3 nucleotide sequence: TGTGCCAGCAGTTGGACTAGCGGGTCCTACGAGCAGTACTTC.

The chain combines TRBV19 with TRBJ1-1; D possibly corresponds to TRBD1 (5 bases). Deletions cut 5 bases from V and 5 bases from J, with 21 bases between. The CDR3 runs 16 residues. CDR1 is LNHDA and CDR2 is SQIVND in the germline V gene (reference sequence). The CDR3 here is CASSLRGGSRETEAFF. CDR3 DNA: TGTGCCAGTAGTCTCCGGGGCGGGTCCCGGGAGACTGAAGCTTTCTTT.